These 19 T cell receptor beta chains were sequenced from one sample in a study of T cell responses to AZD1222 COVID-19 vaccine. Assay used: immunoSEQ multiplex PCR; TCRdb lists only in-frame clones, some missing. The top ten hold 9% to 15% of the sample, which has 140,000 to 150,000 clones, 93% seen once. The material sequenced was peripheral blood, taken after recovery from COVID-19. These receptors all stem from an adult who had recovered from COVID-19.

V is TRBV7-9 and J is TRBJ2-2; 13 positions agree with TRBD2. Losses at the gene ends were 5 bases for V and 3 bases for J; bases not matched to a gene: 6. This CDR3 has 17 residues. Germline V gene data show CDR1 as SEHNR and CDR2 as FQNEAQ (reference sequence). CDR3 nucleotide sequence: TGTGCCAGCAGCCGGACTAGCGGGAGTGAGGACACCGGGGAGCTGTTTTTT. Amino acids: CASSRTSGSEDTGELFF.

This sequence joins TRBV18 and TRBJ1-3, with D possibly matching TRBD1 (5 bases). CDR3 length: 16 residues. V dropped 2 bases and J dropped 0 bases, with 11 bases sitting between them. CDR1 is KGHSH, CDR2 LQKENI, per germline. The CDR3 spells CASSPDPGYSGNTIYF. CDR3 nucleotide sequence: TGTGCCAGCTCACCAGATCCAGGGTACTCTGGAAACACCATATATTTT.

This chain uses TRBV3-1 (or the pseudogene TRBV3-2) with TRBJ2-1, with D hard to call. The V gene lost 4 bases and the J gene lost 10 bases, with 11 bases spanning the gap. The CDR3 runs to 12 residues. Germline values: CDR1 LGHDT, CDR2 YNNKEL (reference sequence). The CDR3: CASSLPWQEQFF. CDR3 nucleotide sequence: TGTGCCAGCAGCCTCCCTTGGCAGGAGCAGTTCTTC.

The V call is TRBV7-9, the J call TRBJ1-1; 11 positions agree with TRBD1. From germline, CDR1 is SEHNR and CDR2 FQNEAQ (reference sequence). CDR3 length: 17 residues. Trimming removed 4 bases from V and 7 bases from J; junction bases left unmatched: 14. The CDR3 region is CASSWDLGQGANGEAFF. The CDR3 coding sequence is TGTGCCAGCAGCTGGGACTTAGGACAGGGGGCTAACGGTGAAGCTTTCTTT.

This clone was observed once. This sequence joins TRBV27 and TRBJ1-6, with TRBD1 identical over 7 bases. Losses at the gene ends were 6 bases for V and 8 bases for J; bases not matched to a gene: 16. The CDR3 is 17 residues long. From germline, CDR1 is MNHEY and CDR2 SMNVEV (reference sequence). CDR3 nucleotide sequence: TGTGCCAGCAGCAGACCCCGGGACAGCGTGAGGGATTCACCCCTCCACTTT. It is translated as CASSRPRDSVRDSPLHF.

This chain links TRBV5-1 with TRBJ1-1; D is unresolved. The germline CDR1 and CDR2 sequences are SGHRS and YFSETQ. V shed 0 bases and J shed 5 bases, with 14 bases lying between them. This CDR3 is built from 15 residues. CDR3 loop: CASSLVARVGTEAFF. CDR3 nucleotides: TGCGCCAGCAGCTTGGTCGCGAGGGTAGGTACTGAAGCTTTCTTT.

The V gene is TRBV27, the J gene TRBJ2-7, with 9 bases identical to TRBD1. The CDR3 contains 15 residues. J lost 3 bases, V lost 2 bases, and 5 bases had no gene match. Germline CDR1 and CDR2: MNHEY and SMNVEV (reference sequence). The DNA for the CDR3 is TGTGCCAGCAGTTTAGGACAGGGGATAATCTACGAGCAGTACTTC. It yields the protein CASSLGQGIIYEQYF.

Note on this clone: An end of the junction does not agree with germline; a read error may underlie this. The gene calls are TRBV7-3 and TRBJ2-1; D uncertain. Germline V CDR1 and CDR2: SGHTA, FQGTGA. The CDR3 consists of 12 residues. The CDR3 loop reads CASSSNYHEQFF. In nucleotides, the CDR3 is TGTGCCAGCAGCTCGAACTACCATGAGCAGTTCTTC.

V usage is TRBV5-4 and J usage is TRBJ1-1, with D unresolved. Trimming removed 0 bases from V and 0 bases from J, with 6 bases in between. Looked up from germline, CDR1 is SGHNT and CDR2 is YYREEE (reference sequence). The CDR3 consists of 14 residues. DNA of the CDR3: TGTGCCAGCAGCTTGGGGCTCCTGAACACTGAAGCTTTCTTT. This sequence encodes CASSLGLLNTEAFF.

The genes are TRBV6-6 and TRBJ2-1, with 8 bases identical to TRBD1. The germline V gene encodes CDR1 MNHNY and CDR2 SVGAGI (reference sequence). CDR3 length equals 16 residues. J lost 7 bases, V lost 0 bases, and 8 bases had no gene match. The CDR3 region has the DNA TGTGCCAGCAGTTACTCGCAGGGGGCACAAGGTAATGAGCAGTTCTTC. Its protein product is CASSYSQGAQGNEQFF.

The V call is TRBV19, the J call TRBJ1-1; 8 nucleotides align to TRBD1. V trimming: 1 base; J trimming: 4 bases; junction bases outside the gene matches: 2. This CDR3 has 14 residues. Germline V gives CDR1 LNHDA, CDR2 SQIVND (reference sequence). The CDR3 DNA reads as TGTGCCAGTAGTATAGCACAGGGGGGCACTGAAGCTTTCTTT. It is translated as CASSIAQGGTEAFF.

This chain joins TRBV28 and TRBJ1-1; D is unresolved. V was pared by 5 bases and J by 6 bases, with 16 bases between. The germline CDR1 and CDR2 sequences are MDHEN and SYDVKM. CDR3 length equals 14 residues. CDR3 sequence (DNA): TGTGCCAGCAGTCTCCCACAGCCGGGCGCTGAAGCTTTCTTT. Protein product: CASSLPQPGAEAFF.

The chain is built from TRBV18 and TRBJ2-7, with 11 nucleotides matching TRBD2. CDR1 is KGHSH and CDR2 is LQKENI in the germline V gene. With V trimmed by 2 bases and J by 0 bases, 3 bases remained unmatched. This CDR3 has 16 amino acids. This CDR3 reads CASSPRLAGHSYEQYF. In DNA form, the CDR3 reads TGTGCCAGCTCACCAAGACTAGCGGGACACTCCTACGAGCAGTACTTC. Looking up the rest from reference TRBV18 and TRBJ2-7 gives the full variable domain: NAGVMQNPRHLVRRRGQEARLRCSPMKGHSHVYWYRQLPEEGLKFMVYLQKENIIDESGMPKERFSAEFPKEGPSILRIQQVVRGDSAAYFCASSPRLAGHSYEQYFGPGTRLTVT.

The V gene is TRBV14, the J gene TRBJ2-2; no reliable D call. Trimming pared 1 base from V and 2 bases from J, leaving 14 bases between. Germline-derived CDR1 and CDR2 are SGHDN and FVKESK. The CDR3 totals 17 residues. The CDR3 nucleotides read TGTGCCAGCAGCCAAGTACGCTTTGCGGATAACACCGGGGAGCTGTTTTTT. This codes for CASSQVRFADNTGELFF.

A single count supports this clone. This chain connects TRBV3-1 (or the pseudogene TRBV3-2) to TRBJ2-2; 8 bases agree with TRBD2. The CDR3 length is 16 residues. V was clipped by 4 bases and J by 2 bases; unmatched bases: 6. Looked up from germline, CDR1 is LGHDT and CDR2 is YNNKEL (reference sequence). The CDR3 here is CASSRWAGGNTGELFF. The CDR3 DNA sequence: TGTGCCAGCAGCCGTTGGGCGGGAGGAAACACCGGGGAGCTGTTTTTT.

The chain has TRBV15 and TRBJ2-7, with 7 bases that match TRBD2. The CDR3 length is 15 residues. Germline trimming cut 0 bases from V and 6 bases from J; bases unmatched to any gene: 8. The germline V gene has CDR1 LNHNV and CDR2 YYDKDF (reference sequence). CDR3 protein: CATSRDEGGLIEQYF. In nucleotides, the CDR3 is TGTGCCACCAGCAGAGATGAGGGAGGGCTCATCGAGCAGTACTTC. The full variable domain, completed using reference TRBV15 and TRBJ2-7, is DAMVIQNPRYQVTQFGKPVTLSCSQTLNHNVMYWYQQKSSQAPKLLFHYYDKDFNNEADTPDNFQSRRPNTSFCFLDIRSPGLGDTAMYLCATSRDEGGLIEQYFGPGTRLTVT.

V gene TRBV10-2 combines with J gene TRBJ2-2; 9 positions match TRBD2. The CDR3 runs to 13 residues. Unmatched junction bases numbered 0, after V lost 5 bases and J lost 5 bases. Germline V gene lookup returns CDR1 WSHSY and CDR2 SAAADI. Here the CDR3 reads CASSSGGTGELFF. CDR3 in DNA: TGCGCCAGCAGTAGCGGGGGGACCGGGGAGCTGTTTTTT.

This chain joins TRBV6-5 and TRBJ1-4, with D hard to call. Trimming stripped 5 bases from V and 3 bases from J, with 10 bases between. Germline V gene sequence: CDR1 MNHEY, CDR2 SVGAGI. This CDR3 is 14 amino acids long. The chain's CDR3 is CASSSGLANEKLFF. Here the CDR3 DNA reads TGTGCCAGCAGTAGTGGATTGGCTAATGAAAAACTGTTTTTT.

V usage is TRBV5-6 and J usage is TRBJ2-5; the D is unclear. V lost 0 bases and J lost 2, with 8 bases in between. Germline lookup yields CDR1 SGHDT and CDR2 YYEEEE. The CDR3 runs 14 residues. The chain's CDR3 is CASSLDGSQETQYF. The CDR3 DNA follows: TGTGCCAGCAGCTTGGACGGGTCTCAAGAGACCCAGTACTTC. Complete variable domain (other parts from reference TRBV5-6 and TRBJ2-5): DAGVTQSPTHLIKTRGQQVTLRCSPKSGHDTVSWYQQALGQGPQFIFQYYEEEERQRGNFPDRFSGHQFPNYSSELNVNALLLGDSALYLCASSLDGSQETQYFGPGTRLLVL.